One sample yielded the 21 T cell receptor beta chains listed below, sequenced in a study of cytomegalovirus exposure and HLA in healthy donors. A multiplex PCR was run with 60 Vbeta primers and 13 Jbeta primers. Data came from immunoSEQ multiplex PCR; TCRdb stores just in-frame clones and leaves some out. The repertoire holds about 180,000 clones, with roughly 81% as singletons. The material sequenced was PBMCs. These receptors were obtained from a girl under 18 in good health and CMV-seropositive.

The CDR3 bases are TGTGCCAGCAGTCCAGGCAACTATGGCTACACCTTC. Its translation is CASSPGNYGYTF. The chain has TRBV2 and TRBJ1-2; D is unclear. Per germline, CDR1 SNHLY and CDR2 FYNNEI. V was shortened by 5 bases and J by 2 bases, with 6 bases between the two germline ends. This CDR3 has 12 amino acids.

This clone was counted between two and nine times. V and J are TRBV6-5 and TRBJ1-2; possibly TRBD1 for D (6 bases). Trimming stripped 5 bases from V and 3 bases from J, with 16 bases between. CDR1 and CDR2 (germline): MNHEY, SVGAGI. CDR3 length equals 15 residues. The CDR3 region is CASSVRRTEDYGYTF. CDR3 bases: TGTGCCAGCAGTGTCAGAAGGACAGAGGACTATGGCTACACCTTC.

The genes are TRBV27 and TRBJ2-1; 12 bases align to TRBD2. After removal of 5 bases from V and 0 bases from J, the junction contained 17 bases not matched to a gene. This CDR3 spans 21 amino acids. CDR1 is MNHEY, CDR2 SMNVEV, per germline (reference sequence). The CDR3 DNA sequence: TGTGCCAGCAGTCGCAGAAAGATACTAGCGGGGGGTTCCAGCTCCTACAATGAGCAGTTCTTC. It translates to CASSRRKILAGGSSSYNEQFF.

Comment on this clone: One end of the junction fails to match germline, which may point to a read error. V is TRBV7-7 and J is TRBJ2-7; tentatively, D is TRBD1 (6 bases). The CDR3 runs 15 residues. The germline V gene has CDR1 SSHAT and CDR2 FNYEAQ (reference sequence). In DNA, the CDR3 is TGTGCTAGCAGCGCCCTAGGACAGACATACTACGAGCAGTACTTC. Protein product: CASSALGQTYYEQYF.

The rearrangement joins TRBV27 to TRBJ1-5; TRBD1 agrees at 7 bases. The CDR3 has 16 amino acids. Germline loops: CDR1 MNHEY, CDR2 SMNVEV (reference sequence). Trimming removed 6 bases from V and 1 base from J; junction bases left unmatched: 9. The CDR3 DNA follows: TGTGCCAGCAGCCCTCAGGGGGGAAAGAGCAATCAGCCCCAGCATTTT. Amino acid sequence: CASSPQGGKSNQPQHF.

The rearrangement joins TRBV5-1 to TRBJ2-3; 10 bases are a match to TRBD2. Germline values: CDR1 SGHRS, CDR2 YFSETQ. There are 14 residues in the CDR3. V gave up 5 bases and J gave up 8 bases; unmatched junction bases: 8. CDR3 sequence reads: CASRESGGAATQYF. CDR3 sequence (DNA): TGCGCCAGCAGAGAAAGCGGGGGGGCGGCTACGCAGTATTTT.

In this sample, this clone turned up once. The V call is TRBV19, the J call TRBJ1-2; TRBD1 aligns across 9 bases. Per the germline V gene, CDR1 is LNHDA and CDR2 is SQIVND (reference sequence). V gave up 4 bases and J gave up 5 bases; unmatched junction bases: 5. This CDR3 region has 14 residues. CDR3 nucleotide sequence: TGTGCCAGTAGTACTCCCGGACAGGGGTATGGCTACACCTTC. It is translated as CASSTPGQGYGYTF. Full variable domain (missing parts from reference TRBV19 and TRBJ1-2): DGGITQSPKYLFRKEGQNVTLSCEQNLNHDAMYWYRQDPGQGLRLIYYSQIVNDFQKGDIAEGYSVSREKKESFPLTVTSAQKNPTAFYLCASSTPGQGYGYTFGSGTRLTVV.

V gene TRBV19 combines with J gene TRBJ2-4; TRBD1 aligns across 7 bases. Germline CDR1 and CDR2: LNHDA and SQIVND (reference sequence). CDR3 length: 15 amino acids. After removal of 1 base from V and 8 bases from J, the junction contained 8 bases not matched to a gene. In DNA, the CDR3 is TGTGCCAGTAGTATAGGGTTACAGGGGACGTACATTCAGTACTTC. As protein: CASSIGLQGTYIQYF.

The gene calls are TRBV5-1 and TRBJ1-1, with 7 bases that match TRBD1. CDR3 length: 15 residues. The V gene's germline CDR1 is SGHRS and CDR2 YFSETQ. V shed 4 bases, J shed 3 bases, and the junction held 9 bases outside the gene matches. The CDR3 DNA is TGCGCCAGCAGCCTCCCAAGGGGGCTCGACACTGAAGCTTTCTTT. As protein: CASSLPRGLDTEAFF.

The chain combines TRBV18 with TRBJ1-1; TRBD1 matches at 8 bases. The germline CDR1 and CDR2 sequences are KGHSH and LQKENI. Trimming at V came to 2 bases and at J to 9 bases, leaving 5 bases not matched to a gene. The CDR3 runs to 13 residues. The CDR3 nucleotides read TGTGCCAGCTCACCATCCCGGGACAGGAAAGCTTTCTTT. Its translation is CASSPSRDRKAFF.

The chain uses TRBV5-5 and TRBJ1-5; D unresolved. Germline V CDR1 and CDR2: SGHKS, YYEKEE (reference sequence). The V gene lost 4 bases and the J gene lost 5 bases, with 16 bases spanning the gap. The CDR3 is 15 residues long. The CDR3 spells CASSGDPGEHQPQHF. The CDR3 nucleotides read TGTGCCAGCAGCGGAGACCCCGGGGAGCATCAGCCCCAGCATTTT.

The rearrangement joins TRBV7-9 to TRBJ1-3; no definite D call. CDR3 length: 14 amino acids. Looked up from germline, CDR1 is SEHNR and CDR2 is FQNEAQ (reference sequence). V lost 2 bases, J lost 9 bases, and 14 bases lay in between. CDR3 DNA sequence: TGTGCCAGCAGCTTAAGTAGCGGGAAGGGCACCATATATTTT. Its protein is CASSLSSGKGTIYF.

In regard to this clone: The sample holds other DNA sequences that translate to the same CDR3. The chain recombines TRBV4-2 with TRBJ1-3; D uncertain. The CDR3 is 17 residues long. Per the germline V gene, CDR1 is LGHNA and CDR2 is YNFKEQ. V was cut by 0 bases and J by 0 bases, with 12 bases left in between. The CDR3 DNA follows: TGTGCCAGCAGCCAAGATTCCGGGTCTTTCTCTGGAAACACCATATATTTT. Translated: CASSQDSGSFSGNTIYF.

The chain employs TRBV11-2 and TRBJ2-7; D is unclear. V gave up 5 bases and J gave up 3 bases, with 11 bases separating them. Germline V lookup: CDR1 SGHAT, CDR2 FQNNGV. The CDR3 is 13 amino acids. The CDR3 region is CASSPWRGYEQYF. DNA for the CDR3: TGTGCCAGCAGCCCCTGGAGAGGCTACGAGCAGTACTTC.

The chain employs TRBV14 and TRBJ1-2, with D perhaps matching TRBD1 (5 bases). The length of the CDR3 is 13 residues. CDR1 is SGHDN, CDR2 FVKESK, per germline. V was pared by 3 bases and J by 4 bases, with 9 bases between. The CDR3 DNA follows: TGTGCCAGCAGCCACGGGCAGGGCTATGGCTACACCTTC. It encodes CASSHGQGYGYTF.

This chain uses TRBV7-8 with TRBJ2-5, with D perhaps TRBD1 (5 bases). CDR3 length: 15 residues. Germline V gene lookup returns CDR1 SGHVS and CDR2 FQNEAQ. With 3 bases removed from V and 1 base from J, the gap between germline ends came to 12 bases. Here the CDR3 DNA reads TGTGCCAGCAGCTTGCAAACAGGTTTCCAAGAGACCCAGTACTTC. Protein: CASSLQTGFQETQYF. Combining the CDR3 with reference TRBV7-8 and TRBJ2-5 gives the whole variable domain GAGVSQSPRYKVAKRGQDVALRCDPISGHVSLFWYQQALGQGPEFLTYFQNEAQLDKSGLPSDRFFAERPEGSVSTLKIQRTQQEDSAVYLCASSLQTGFQETQYFGPGTRLLVL.

The chain is built from TRBV6-5 and TRBJ1-6; no clear D. Trimming removed 8 bases at V and 2 bases at J, with 10 bases between. The CDR3 covers 14 residues. CDR1 and CDR2 (germline): MNHEY, SVGAGI. The CDR3 sequence: CASCAVAYNSPLHF. In DNA, the CDR3 is TGTGCCAGCTGTGCAGTGGCCTATAATTCACCCCTCCACTTT.

This clone was observed once. The chain carries TRBV9 and TRBJ2-7; possible D gene TRBD2, 6 bases. Trimming took off 0 bases at V and 5 bases at J, with 12 bases between the two ends. Per germline, CDR1 SGDLS and CDR2 YYNGEE. CDR3 size: 14 residues. DNA for the CDR3: TGTGCCAGCAGCGTAGATTCACTAGCTCACGAGCAGTACTTC. It is translated as CASSVDSLAHEQYF.

The chain has TRBV11-2 and TRBJ2-7, with a weak D call TRBD2 (6 bases). The CDR3 is 14 residues long. CDR1 is SGHAT, CDR2 FQNNGV, per germline. Trimming shortened V by 6 bases and J by 0 bases, and 12 bases separated the two germline ends. DNA of the CDR3: TGTGCCAGCAGTACTGGGGGGAGCTCCTACGAGCAGTACTTC. Its translation is CASSTGGSSYEQYF.

This chain uses TRBV7-9 with TRBJ1-6; maybe TRBD1 (5 bases). Germline-derived CDR1 and CDR2 are SEHNR and FQNEAQ (reference sequence). V lost 0 bases to trimming and J lost 0 bases, with 12 bases between them. The CDR3 length is 18 residues. The CDR3 region is CASSLAGTSSSYNSPLHF. In DNA, the CDR3 is TGTGCCAGCAGCTTAGCCGGGACTTCGAGCTCCTATAATTCACCCCTCCACTTT.

V gene TRBV7-8 combines with J gene TRBJ1-2; 8 bases map to TRBD1. Germline V gene lookup returns CDR1 SGHVS and CDR2 FQNEAQ. This CDR3 is 14 amino acids long. The trim removed 5 bases at V and 7 bases at J, leaving 9 bases unmatched. CDR3 nucleotide sequence: TGTGCCAGCAGCCTCGGTGGCAGGGGGCTTGGCTACACCTTC. This translates into CASSLGGRGLGYTF.